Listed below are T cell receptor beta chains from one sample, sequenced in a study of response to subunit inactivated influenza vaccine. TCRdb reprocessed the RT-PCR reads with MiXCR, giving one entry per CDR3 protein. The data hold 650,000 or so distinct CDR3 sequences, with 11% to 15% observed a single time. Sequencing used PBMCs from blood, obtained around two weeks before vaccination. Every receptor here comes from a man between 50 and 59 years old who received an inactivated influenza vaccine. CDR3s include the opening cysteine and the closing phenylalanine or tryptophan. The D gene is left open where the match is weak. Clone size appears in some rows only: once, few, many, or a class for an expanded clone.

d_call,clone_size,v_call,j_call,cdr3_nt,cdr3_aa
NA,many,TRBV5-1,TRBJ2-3,TGCGCCAGCAGCTTGACCAGGGTTACAGATACGCAGTATTTT,CASSLTRVTDTQYF
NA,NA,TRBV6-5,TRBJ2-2,TGTGCCAGCAGTTCCAGGGTATTGGCCGGGGAGCTGTTTTTT,CASSSRVLAGELFF
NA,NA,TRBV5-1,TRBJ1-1,TGCGCCAGCAGCTTGGCCAGTACGGCTTTCACTGAAGCTTTCTTT,CASSLASTAFTEAFF
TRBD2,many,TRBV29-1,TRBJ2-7,TGCAGCGGGCGTAGCGCGACAGGGGGACTAGCGGGAGAGTACTTC,CSGRSATGGLAGEYF
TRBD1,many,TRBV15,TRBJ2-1,TGTGCCACCAGCAGGACAGGGGGGAAAGCTCATGAGCAGTTCTTC,CATSRTGGKAHEQFF
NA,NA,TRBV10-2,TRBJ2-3,TGCGCCAGCAGTGAGTTTGTAGCGGCTAGCACAGATACGCAGTATTTT,CASSEFVAASTDTQYF
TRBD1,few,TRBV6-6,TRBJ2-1,TGTGCCAGCAGTGAGACAGGGTTAAATGAGCAGTTCTTC,CASSETGLNEQFF
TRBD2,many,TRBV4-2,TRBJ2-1,TGTGCCAGCAGCCAAGACTGGAGGGGACTAGCCGCCAATGAGCAGTTCTTC,CASSQDWRGLAANEQFF
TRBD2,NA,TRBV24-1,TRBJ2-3,TGTGCCACCGGCGCGAATCTAGCGGGAGATACGCAGTATTTT,CATGANLAGDTQYF
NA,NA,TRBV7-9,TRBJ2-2,TGTGCCAGCAGCAAACCCGGGGGGCGCGACGGGGAGCTGTTTTTT,CASSKPGGRDGELFF